This section outlines one TCR beta chain sequence together with its context. Its target is not known. TCRdb keeps only in-frame clones here, not all; method: immunoSEQ multiplex PCR. Here the sample spans around 96,000 clones, roughly 84% being singletons. V dropped 3 bases and J dropped 6 bases, with 9 bases sitting between them. In germline, CDR1 is SGHTA, CDR2 FQGNSA. This CDR3 contains 12 residues. The sample originates from a study of T cell responses to AZD1222 COVID-19 vaccine. General study points: Most donors were white British, females outnumbered males, and clonal diversity was possibly underestimated. Spike-specific TCR breadth and depth grew following two AZD1222 doses. Targets within unmutated variant regions were reportedly found for nearly half of spike-specific TCRs.

The sequencing here drew on peripheral blood, taken 28 days after the second AZD1222 dose. The clonotype comes from an adult who received the AZD1222 COVID-19 vaccine. V usage is TRBV7-2 and J usage is TRBJ2-7, with D possibly TRBD1 on 5 matching bases. The CDR3 is CASSFDRGEQYF. CDR3 in DNA: TGTGCCAGCAGCTTTGATAGGGGCGAGCAGTACTTC.